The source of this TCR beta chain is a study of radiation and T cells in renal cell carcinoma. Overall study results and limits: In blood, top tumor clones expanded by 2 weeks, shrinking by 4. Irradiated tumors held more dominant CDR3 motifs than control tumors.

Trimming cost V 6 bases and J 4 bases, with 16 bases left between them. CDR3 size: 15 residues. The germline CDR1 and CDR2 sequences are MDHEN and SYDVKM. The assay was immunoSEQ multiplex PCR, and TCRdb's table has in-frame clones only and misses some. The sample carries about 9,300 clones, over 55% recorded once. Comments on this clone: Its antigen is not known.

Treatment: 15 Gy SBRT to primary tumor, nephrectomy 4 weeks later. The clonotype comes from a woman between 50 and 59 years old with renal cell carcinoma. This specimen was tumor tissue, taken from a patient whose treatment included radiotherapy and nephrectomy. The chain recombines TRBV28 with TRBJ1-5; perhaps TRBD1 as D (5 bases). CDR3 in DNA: TGTGCCAGCAGCTGGGGGGGTGACCGAAATCAGCCCCAGCATTTT. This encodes CASSWGGDRNQPQHF.